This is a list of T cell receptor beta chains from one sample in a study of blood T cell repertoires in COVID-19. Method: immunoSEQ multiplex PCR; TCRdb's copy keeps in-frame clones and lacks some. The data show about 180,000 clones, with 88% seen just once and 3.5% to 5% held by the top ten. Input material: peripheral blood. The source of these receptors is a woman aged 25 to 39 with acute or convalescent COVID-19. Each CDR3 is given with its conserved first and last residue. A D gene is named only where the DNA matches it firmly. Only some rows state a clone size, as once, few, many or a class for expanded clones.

CDR3 protein: CASKGPQGSDTF
CDR3 DNA: TGTGCCAGCAAAGGCCCCCAGGGATCGGACACCTTC
V gene: TRBV21-1
J gene: TRBJ1-2
D gene: -
clone size: -

CDR3 protein: CASSQTQQGQFF
CDR3 DNA: TGTGCCAGCAGCCAAACTCAGCAGGGACAGTTCTTC
V gene: TRBV4-2
J gene: TRBJ2-1
D gene: -
clone size: -

CDR3 protein: CASRRTKDEQFF
CDR3 DNA: TGCGCCAGCAGACGGACAAAGGATGAGCAGTTCTTC
V gene: TRBV10-2
J gene: TRBJ2-1
D gene: -
clone size: -

CDR3 protein: CASSPGQIYQTQYF
CDR3 DNA: TGTGCCAGCTCACCGGGACAGATATATCAGACCCAGTACTTC
V gene: TRBV18
J gene: TRBJ2-5
D gene: TRBD1
clone size: once

CDR3 protein: CASSPVQQETQYF
CDR3 DNA: TGTGCCAGCAGCCCCGTACAACAAGAGACCCAGTACTTC
V gene: TRBV7-8
J gene: TRBJ2-5
D gene: -
clone size: -

CDR3 protein: CASKRQGRTDTQYF
CDR3 DNA: TGTGCCAGTAAGAGACAGGGCCGTACAGATACGCAGTATTTT
V gene: TRBV19
J gene: TRBJ2-3
D gene: TRBD1
clone size: -

CDR3 protein: CSAGTGTGEQFF
CDR3 DNA: TGCAGCGCGGGGACAGGGACCGGTGAGCAGTTCTTC
V gene: TRBV29-1
J gene: TRBJ2-1
D gene: TRBD1
clone size: -

CDR3 protein: CASSSWRDRDNQPQHF
CDR3 DNA: TGTGCCAGCAGTTCATGGCGGGACAGGGACAATCAGCCCCAGCATTTT
V gene: TRBV27
J gene: TRBJ1-5
D gene: TRBD1
clone size: -

CDR3 protein: CASSREANYGYTF
CDR3 DNA: TGTGCCAGCTCGAGGGAAGCAAACTATGGCTACACCTTC
V gene: TRBV18
J gene: TRBJ1-2
D gene: -
clone size: -

CDR3 protein: CASSLSVQENYGYTF
CDR3 DNA: TGTGCCAGCAGCTTATCGGTTCAGGAAAACTATGGCTACACCTTC
V gene: TRBV7-2
J gene: TRBJ1-2
D gene: -
clone size: few

CDR3 protein: CSASPGTSGRWGTGELFF
CDR3 DNA: TGCAGTGCTAGTCCCGGGACTAGCGGGAGGTGGGGGACCGGGGAGCTGTTTTTT
V gene: TRBV20-1
J gene: TRBJ2-2
D gene: TRBD2
clone size: -

CDR3 protein: CASSYGAGPDRPQHF
CDR3 DNA: TGTGCCAGCAGTTACGGGGCAGGCCCCGACCGGCCCCAGCATTTT
V gene: TRBV6-5
J gene: TRBJ1-5
D gene: -
clone size: few

CDR3 protein: CASSPGVSSYNEQFF
CDR3 DNA: TGTGCCAGCAGCCCAGGGGTTAGCTCCTACAATGAGCAGTTCTTC
V gene: TRBV6-5
J gene: TRBJ2-1
D gene: -
clone size: once

CDR3 protein: CATSRGTGDYGYTF
CDR3 DNA: TGTGCCACCAGCAGAGGTACAGGGGATTATGGCTACACCTTC
V gene: TRBV15
J gene: TRBJ1-2
D gene: TRBD1
clone size: -

CDR3 protein: CASSLGRGTYEQYF
CDR3 DNA: TGTGCCAGCAGTTTGGGCAGGGGAACCTACGAGCAGTACTTC
V gene: TRBV28
J gene: TRBJ2-7
D gene: -
clone size: -

CDR3 protein: CAWKFGGPLHF
CDR3 DNA: TGTGCCTGGAAGTTTGGAGGGCCTCTCCACTTT
V gene: TRBV30
J gene: TRBJ1-6
D gene: -
clone size: -

CDR3 protein: CASRPRPDQGYGYTF
CDR3 DNA: TGTGCCAGCAGACCCCGGCCCGACCAGGGCTATGGCTACACCTTC
V gene: TRBV6-5
J gene: TRBJ1-2
D gene: -
clone size: -

CDR3 protein: CASSYSSTSAFF
CDR3 DNA: TGTGCCAGCAGTTACTCCTCGACTAGTGCGTTCTTC
V gene: TRBV6-6
J gene: TRBJ2-1
D gene: -
clone size: -

CDR3 protein: CASHLQRNTGELFF
CDR3 DNA: TGCGCCAGCCACCTACAGAGGAACACCGGGGAGCTGTTTTTT
V gene: TRBV5-1
J gene: TRBJ2-2
D gene: -
clone size: -

CDR3 protein: CASSPGGSTGANVLTF
CDR3 DNA: TGTGCCAGCAGCCCAGGGGGCTCTACTGGGGCCAACGTCCTGACTTTC
V gene: TRBV5-4
J gene: TRBJ2-6
D gene: TRBD1
clone size: -

CDR3 protein: CASSDSGTGGKLFF
CDR3 DNA: TGTGCCAGCAGTGATTCCGGGACAGGGGGGAAACTGTTTTTT
V gene: TRBV28
J gene: TRBJ1-4
D gene: TRBD1
clone size: -

CDR3 protein: CSVGRTSSNTDTQYF
CDR3 DNA: TGCAGCGTTGGCCGGACTAGCAGCAACACAGATACGCAGTATTTT
V gene: TRBV29-1
J gene: TRBJ2-3
D gene: TRBD2
clone size: once

CDR3 protein: CASARGDSGANVLTF
CDR3 DNA: TGCGCCAGCGCCAGGGGGGACTCTGGGGCCAACGTCCTGACTTTC
V gene: TRBV5-1
J gene: TRBJ2-6
D gene: -
clone size: once

CDR3 protein: CASSFGVTNEKLFF
CDR3 DNA: TGCGCCAGCAGCTTCGGTGTGACTAATGAAAAACTGTTTTTT
V gene: TRBV5-1
J gene: TRBJ1-4
D gene: -
clone size: -

CDR3 protein: CASSQKRGGTNSPLHF
CDR3 DNA: TGTGCCAGCAGCCAAAAAAGGGGGGGGACCAATTCACCCCTCCACTTT
V gene: TRBV4-2
J gene: TRBJ1-6
D gene: -
clone size: -

CDR3 protein: CASSLMGPNTEAFF
CDR3 DNA: TGTGCCAGCAGCTTAATGGGGCCGAACACTGAAGCTTTCTTT
V gene: TRBV7-9
J gene: TRBJ1-1
D gene: -
clone size: -

CDR3 protein: CASSWREEDEQFF
CDR3 DNA: TGTGCCAGCAGTTGGCGGGAAGAAGATGAGCAGTTCTTC
V gene: TRBV27
J gene: TRBJ2-1
D gene: -
clone size: -

CDR3 protein: CAWNGRGPDTQYF
CDR3 DNA: TGTGCCTGGAATGGGAGGGGCCCAGATACGCAGTATTTT
V gene: TRBV30
J gene: TRBJ2-3
D gene: TRBD2
clone size: -

CDR3 protein: CASSVGSMSYNEQFF
CDR3 DNA: TGTGCCAGCTCTGTGGGGAGTATGTCCTACAATGAGCAGTTCTTC
V gene: TRBV6-5
J gene: TRBJ2-1
D gene: -
clone size: once

CDR3 protein: CASSLAGTTYSGELFF
CDR3 DNA: TGCGCCAGCAGCTTGGCCGGGACTACCTATTCCGGGGAGCTGTTTTTT
V gene: TRBV5-1
J gene: TRBJ2-2
D gene: TRBD2
clone size: -

CDR3 protein: CASSLRYEQFF
CDR3 DNA: TGTGCCAGCAGCTTACGGTATGAGCAGTTCTTC
V gene: TRBV7-2
J gene: TRBJ2-1
D gene: -
clone size: many

CDR3 protein: CASSMGPGQGLSPQHF
CDR3 DNA: TGTGCCAGTAGTATGGGGCCGGGACAGGGATTGTCGCCCCAGCATTTT
V gene: TRBV19
J gene: TRBJ1-5
D gene: TRBD1
clone size: -

CDR3 protein: CASSLEPGGTGEQYF
CDR3 DNA: TGCGCCAGCAGCTTGGAACCGGGGGGGACTGGCGAGCAGTACTTC
V gene: TRBV5-1
J gene: TRBJ2-7
D gene: TRBD2
clone size: -